These T cell receptor beta chains were read from a single sample in a study of T cell responses to AZD1222 COVID-19 vaccine. Assay: immunoSEQ multiplex PCR; the TCRdb copy retains only in-frame clones and omits some. In the table there are some 130,000 clones, under 90% of which are singletons. This sample comprised peripheral blood, obtained on day 0 of AZD1222 vaccination. These receptors were obtained from an adult in good health. Both conserved end residues are part of each CDR3. A D gene is named only where the DNA matches it firmly. Clone size appears in some rows only: once, few, many, or a class for an expanded clone.

-	-	TRBJ1-2	TRBV7-9	TGTGCCAGCAGCCTAGTCCATGGCTACACCTTC	CASSLVHGYTF
TRBD2	-	TRBJ2-1	TRBV9	TGTGCCAGCAGCGTACTAGCGGGGGAATACAATGAGCAGTTCTTC	CASSVLAGEYNEQFF
-	-	TRBJ1-1	TRBV14	TGTGCCAGCAGCCAAGTGGCCAAACCGAACACTGAAGCTTTCTTT	CASSQVAKPNTEAFF
TRBD1	-	TRBJ2-1	TRBV7-9	TGTGCCAGCAGCTTAGTGGGACAGGCGTACAATGAGCAGTTCTTC	CASSLVGQAYNEQFF
-	-	TRBJ2-5	TRBV19	TGTGCCAGTAGTATCATGGAGACCCAGTACTTC	CASSIMETQYF
-	-	TRBJ2-6	TRBV2	TGTGCCAGCAGCGTCCAGGGAACTGGGGCCAACGTCCTGACTTTC	CASSVQGTGANVLTF
TRBD1	few	TRBJ1-2	TRBV6-5	TGTGCCAGCCAGGGGGGGAACTATGGCTACACCTTC	CASQGGNYGYTF
-	-	TRBJ1-2	TRBV9	TGTGCCAGCAGCCCCTCGGGGCGCGGAGAGGGCTACACCTTC	CASSPSGRGEGYTF
TRBD1	-	TRBJ2-7	TRBV7-3	TGTGCCAGCAGCCGGGACAGGGGGCGCGAGCAGTACTTC	CASSRDRGREQYF
-	-	TRBJ1-4	TRBV7-9	TGTGCCAGCAGCTTTGGTGAAAAACTGTTTTTT	CASSFGEKLFF
-	-	TRBJ1-1	TRBV30	TGTGCCTGGACCAGGGAGGCGGTGGGTGCTTTCTTT	CAWTREAVGAFF
-	-	TRBJ2-7	TRBV10-3	TGTGCCATCAGCGGGACAATCTACGAGCAGTACTTC	CAISGTIYEQYF
-	-	TRBJ1-2	TRBV29-1	TGCAGCGTTGATGGCTACACCTTC	CSVDGYTF
-	-	TRBJ1-1	TRBV2	TGTGCCAGCGTGATAAATGGGAATCCGAACACTGAAGCTTTCTTT	CASVINGNPNTEAFF
-	-	TRBJ1-6	TRBV7-9	TGTGCCAGCAGCCCCATGACGGGGTGGGATTCACCCCTCCACTTT	CASSPMTGWDSPLHF
-	-	TRBJ1-1	TRBV11-2	TGTGCCAGCAGCCCTCGGACTGGAAGGAGTGAAGCTTTCTTT	CASSPRTGRSEAFF
TRBD2	once	TRBJ2-1	TRBV7-9	TGTGCCACCGGTCTAGCGGGTGGGAATGAGCAGTTCTTC	CATGLAGGNEQFF
-	-	TRBJ2-7	TRBV4-3	TGCGCCAGCAGCCAAGATCGGACGGGGGAGCAGTACTTC	CASSQDRTGEQYF
-	few	TRBJ2-7	TRBV30	TGTGCCTGGAGTTGGGACCAATACGAGCAGTACTTC	CAWSWDQYEQYF
TRBD1	-	TRBJ2-7	TRBV27	TGTGCCAGCAGCCTCCTGGGACAGGGGATTTACGAGCAGTACTTC	CASSLLGQGIYEQYF
TRBD1	-	TRBJ1-1	TRBV6-2/TRBV6-3	TGTGCCAGCAGTTCCGGGACAGCTCTTGGGGCTTTCTTT	CASSSGTALGAFF
-	-	TRBJ2-2	TRBV27	TGTGCCAGCAGGCCCGGGACTAACACCGGGGAGCTGTTTTTT	CASRPGTNTGELFF
-	-	TRBJ2-2	TRBV24-1	TGTGCCACCAGTGATGGGGCATTGAACACCGGGGAGCTGTTTTTT	CATSDGALNTGELFF
-	-	TRBJ1-2	TRBV6-4	TGTGCCAGCAGTGAACGGCAGGGCATTAACTATGGCTACACCTTC	CASSERQGINYGYTF
TRBD1	-	TRBJ2-3	TRBV7-9	TGTGCCAGCAGCTTCGGACAGGGGTTATTAGATACGCAGTATTTT	CASSFGQGLLDTQYF
-	-	TRBJ1-6	TRBV2	TGTGCCAGCAGTGACAACTCACCCCTCCACTTT	CASSDNSPLHF
TRBD1	-	TRBJ1-2	TRBV5-4	TGTGCCAGCAGCCTGGACAGGGGGCGGGGATATGGCTACACCTTC	CASSLDRGRGYGYTF
TRBD1	-	TRBJ2-1	TRBV7-8	TGTGCCAGCAGCTTGTCCTTGGACAGGGGGCGAGATGAGCAGTTCTTC	CASSLSLDRGRDEQFF
-	-	TRBJ2-7	TRBV5-1	TGCGCCAGCAGCTTGTTACAGGGCGGATACGAGCAGTACTTC	CASSLLQGGYEQYF
-	-	TRBJ1-1	TRBV27	TGTGCCAGCAGTAACCACTTGGGGGGTAGCACTGAAGCTTTCTTT	CASSNHLGGSTEAFF
-	-	TRBJ1-6	TRBV5-8	TGTGCCAGCACGGGACCGGACACCTATAATTCACCCCTCCACTTT	CASTGPDTYNSPLHF
-	once	TRBJ1-5	TRBV6-5	TGTGCCAGCAGTTACACCGGTAATGATCAGCCCCAGCATTTT	CASSYTGNDQPQHF
-	-	TRBJ1-2	TRBV30	TGTGCCTGGAGTGTACAGGCAGGGTACGAAGGCTACACCTTC	CAWSVQAGYEGYTF
TRBD1	-	TRBJ1-4	TRBV3-1/TRBV3-2	TGTGCCAGCAGCCATCGACAGGGGTCCAATGAAAAACTGTTTTTT	CASSHRQGSNEKLFF
-	-	TRBJ1-1	TRBV27	TGTGCCAGCAGTTTTTTACTGGGGCTTGAAGCTTTCTTT	CASSFLLGLEAFF
TRBD2	-	TRBJ2-7	TRBV2	TGTGCCAGCAGGGCGGGGGGGGAGTTCGAGCAGTACTTC	CASRAGGEFEQYF